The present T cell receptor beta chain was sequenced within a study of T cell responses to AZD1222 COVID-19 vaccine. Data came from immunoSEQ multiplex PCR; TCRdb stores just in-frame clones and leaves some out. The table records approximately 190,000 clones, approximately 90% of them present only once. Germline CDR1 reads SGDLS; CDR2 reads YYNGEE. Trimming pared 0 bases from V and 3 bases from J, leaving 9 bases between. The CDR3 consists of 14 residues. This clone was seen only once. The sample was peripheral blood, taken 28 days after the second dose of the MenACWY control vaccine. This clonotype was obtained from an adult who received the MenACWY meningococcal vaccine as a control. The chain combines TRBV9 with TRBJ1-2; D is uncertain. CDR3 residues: CASSVGRTDYGYTF. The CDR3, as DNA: TGTGCCAGCAGCGTAGGGAGGACGGACTATGGCTACACCTTC.